This is a list of T cell receptor beta chains from one sample in a study of blood T cell repertoires in COVID-19. Profiled with immunoSEQ multiplex PCR; TCRdb holds only in-frame clones, not every one. Here the sample spans almost 400,000 clones, more than 70% being singletons. Sequencing used peripheral blood. Receptors were obtained from a woman aged 55 to 70 with COVID-19, enrolled during active disease. CDR3s include the opening cysteine and the closing phenylalanine or tryptophan. D genes are given only for firm matches. Expanded clones are given a class, and other clones once, few, many or no size at all.

v_gene	abundance	d_gene	j_gene	CDR3nt	CDR3aa
TRBV5-5	-	TRBD2	TRBJ2-5	TGTGCCAGCAGCTTGGAGGGGTCCAGCGGGGAAGAGACCCAGTACTTC	CASSLEGSSGEETQYF
TRBV19	-	TRBD1	TRBJ2-7	TGTGCCAGTAGTCCGAATCCGCCGGGACAGGGAAGGGACGAGCAGTACTTC	CASSPNPPGQGRDEQYF
TRBV9	-	-	TRBJ1-2	TGTGCCAGCAGCGTAGTCTCCGGGAGCTATGGCTACACCTTC	CASSVVSGSYGYTF
TRBV13	-	-	TRBJ2-3	TGTGCCAGCAGCTTGCTGTCTGCGGGACGGAACACAGATACGCAGTATTTT	CASSLLSAGRNTDTQYF
TRBV11-2	few	-	TRBJ2-5	TGTGCCAGCAGCTTAGAGCAGGGGGGTTTGCAGACCCAGTACTTC	CASSLEQGGLQTQYF
TRBV6-6	-	-	TRBJ1-5	TGTGCCAGCAGTTACGGTGTCGGGGTCAATCAGCCCCAGCATTTT	CASSYGVGVNQPQHF
TRBV6-5	-	-	TRBJ1-1	TGTGCCAGCAGTTTGGTGATAGGGGTAATGAACACTGAAGCTTTCTTT	CASSLVIGVMNTEAFF
TRBV24-1	-	TRBD2	TRBJ2-5	TGTGCCACCAGTGAGACTAGCGGGGGACAAGAGACCCAGTACTTC	CATSETSGGQETQYF
TRBV19	-	-	TRBJ1-6	TGTGCCAGTAAAGGCAGGGGAGATTCACCCCTCCACTTT	CASKGRGDSPLHF
TRBV6-5	-	TRBD1	TRBJ2-2	TGTGCCACCGGGACAGGGAACACCGGGGAGCTGTTTTTT	CATGTGNTGELFF
TRBV5-1	-	-	TRBJ1-4	TGCGCCAGCAGCTTGGGGGGACTGCATAATGAAAAACTGTTTTTT	CASSLGGLHNEKLFF
TRBV2	-	-	TRBJ2-6	TGTGCCAGCAGTGATGAACTAACTGGGGCCAACGTCCTGACTTTC	CASSDELTGANVLTF
TRBV14	-	TRBD1	TRBJ1-5	TGTGCCAGCAGCGGGACAGGGTACAATCAGCCCCAGCATTTT	CASSGTGYNQPQHF
TRBV13	-	-	TRBJ1-1	TGTGCCAGCAGCTTAACGGGGGTCGGGACTGAAGCTTTCTTT	CASSLTGVGTEAFF
TRBV19	-	TRBD2	TRBJ2-1	TGTGCCAGTAGCAGGGGTTTAGGCGGGGGGCGAAGCATCAGTGAGCAGTTCTTC	CASSRGLGGGRSISEQFF
TRBV6-5	-	-	TRBJ1-5	TGTGCCAGCAGTATGGACACGGTCCCCCAGCCCCAGCATTTT	CASSMDTVPQPQHF
TRBV5-6	-	-	TRBJ1-1	TGTGCCAGCAGCTTGTCAGGTGAAGCTTTCTTT	CASSLSGEAFF
TRBV11-3	-	-	TRBJ2-1	TGTGCCAGCAGCTTATATCGGCGGGACAATGAGCAGTTCTTC	CASSLYRRDNEQFF
TRBV12-3/TRBV12-4	-	-	TRBJ2-1	TGTGCCAGCAACCCAGGGACTGTCAATGAGCAGTTCTTC	CASNPGTVNEQFF
TRBV5-5	-	TRBD1	TRBJ2-7	TGTGCCAGCAGCCCGGGACAGGGTGGACCCTACGAGCAGTACTTC	CASSPGQGGPYEQYF
TRBV7-9	-	-	TRBJ1-2	TGTGCCAGCACTAGGGGGGGAGTCTATGGCTACACCTTC	CASTRGGVYGYTF
TRBV19	-	TRBD2	TRBJ2-7	TGTGCCAGTAGTCCATCTAGCGGGGGCTACGAGCAGTACTTC	CASSPSSGGYEQYF
TRBV7-2	-	TRBD2	TRBJ2-2	TGTGCCAGCAGTCACGTTAGGGGAGCGGGGTCTACCGGGGAGCTGTTTTTT	CASSHVRGAGSTGELFF
TRBV5-1	-	TRBD2	TRBJ2-1	TGCGCCAGCAGCTCCACTAGCGGGGGGTCCTCCTACAATGAGCAGTTCTTC	CASSSTSGGSSYNEQFF
TRBV29-1	few	-	TRBJ1-5	TGCAGCGTTGGTTTCCTAGATCAGCCCCAGCATTTT	CSVGFLDQPQHF
TRBV11-3	-	-	TRBJ2-3	TGTGCCAGCAGTCTGAGTTACACAGATACGCAGTATTTT	CASSLSYTDTQYF
TRBV4-2	-	-	TRBJ1-2	TGTGCCAGCAGCCAGCCGGGAGCCGCGGTATCAAATGGCTACACCTTC	CASSQPGAAVSNGYTF
TRBV28	-	-	TRBJ2-7	TGTGCCAGCAGTTCCCCGGGGGTATCCTACGAGCAGTACTTC	CASSSPGVSYEQYF
TRBV6-5	-	TRBD2	TRBJ2-5	TGTGCCAGCAGTAAGCGGGAGCCGCTGGAGACCCAGTACTTC	CASSKREPLETQYF
TRBV5-6	-	-	TRBJ1-2	TGTGCCAGCAGCGTAATAGTTGGGCACGGCTACACCTTC	CASSVIVGHGYTF
TRBV29-1	-	TRBD1	TRBJ2-3	TGCAGCGTTGAGGGGGGACAGGGTTCCTATACGCAGTATTTT	CSVEGGQGSYTQYF
TRBV28	-	TRBD1	TRBJ1-6	TGTGCCAGCAGTTCACTCCAGGGGGCGAGGGGGATTTCACCCCTCCACTTT	CASSSLQGARGISPLHF
TRBV6-8	-	-	TRBJ1-6	TGTGCCAGCAGCGCGAGTAATTCACCCCTCCACTTT	CASSASNSPLHF
TRBV3-1/TRBV3-2	-	-	TRBJ1-6	TGTGCCAGCAGCCTGATGCGGGGGGGCCAATCACCCCTCCACTTT	CASSLMRGGQSPLHF
TRBV7-9	-	TRBD2	TRBJ2-3	TGTGCCAGCAGCTTAAGTCGGGGGAGGGTGGATAGCGCAGATACGCAGTATTTT	CASSLSRGRVDSADTQYF
TRBV6-6	-	-	TRBJ2-2	TGTGCCAGCAGTTACTCTCTCACAGTGAACACCGGGGAGCTGTTTTTT	CASSYSLTVNTGELFF
TRBV10-3	-	TRBD2	TRBJ2-1	TGTGCCATCAGCCCCGGACTAGGCCCTCCCTACAATGAGCAGTTCTTC	CAISPGLGPPYNEQFF
TRBV6-2/TRBV6-3	-	-	TRBJ1-1	TGTGCCAGCAGCCTCGCGGGTGCTGAAGCTTTCTTT	CASSLAGAEAFF
TRBV6-5	few	-	TRBJ2-7	TGTGCCAGCACTTTCTTGGGGGGACTCTCCTACGAGCAGTACTTC	CASTFLGGLSYEQYF
TRBV28	-	-	TRBJ2-5	TGTGCCAGCAGCACCCGTCGGGGGTACCAAGAGACCCAGTACTTC	CASSTRRGYQETQYF
TRBV15	-	-	TRBJ2-5	TGTGCCACCAGCAGAGATCGGGCGGGTGGTCAAGAGACCCAGTACTTC	CATSRDRAGGQETQYF